This entry lists 30 T cell receptor beta chains sequenced from one sample in a study of radiation and T cells in renal cell carcinoma. Assay: immunoSEQ multiplex PCR; the TCRdb copy retains only in-frame clones and omits some. Of about 83,000 clones in the sample, roughly 83% were seen once. Noted time point: blood 4 weeks post-SBRT, at nephrectomy. Treatment: 15 Gy SBRT to primary tumor, nephrectomy 4 weeks later. The sample was blood, taken from a patient whose treatment included radiotherapy and nephrectomy. The receptors shown here come from a woman aged 55-70 years with renal cell carcinoma.

The rearrangement links TRBV10-3 to TRBJ2-1; D remains unclear. Germline lookup yields CDR1 ENHRY and CDR2 SYGVKD. V lost 0 bases and J 6 bases, leaving 3 bases between the germline ends. The CDR3 has 12 residues. The CDR3 DNA follows: TGTGCCATCAGTGAGTCGGTCAATGAGCAGTTCTTC. It translates to CAISESVNEQFF.

The chain joins TRBV30 to TRBJ2-1; 12 bases map to TRBD2. CDR3 length equals 15 residues. V dropped 0 bases and J dropped 4; count of bases not matched to a gene: 1. Germline CDR1 and CDR2: GTSNPN and SVGIG (reference sequence). The CDR3 region is CAWSVGLAGYNEQFF. CDR3 sequence (DNA): TGTGCCTGGAGTGTAGGACTAGCGGGATACAATGAGCAGTTCTTC.

The chain links TRBV27 to TRBJ1-2, with TRBD1 matching 8 bases. The germline gives CDR1 MNHEY, CDR2 SMNVEV (reference sequence). The CDR3 loop spans 14 amino acids. Trimming took 5 bases from V and 6 from J; bases not matched to a gene: 8. The CDR3 spells CASSRGQGADGYTF. CDR3 DNA sequence: TGTGCCAGCAGTCGCGGACAGGGCGCAGATGGCTACACCTTC.

V usage is TRBV30 and J usage is TRBJ2-1; 12 positions agree with TRBD2. This CDR3 region has 17 residues. Germline CDR1 GTSNPN, CDR2 SVGIG (reference sequence). V gave up 2 bases and J gave up 4 bases; unmatched junction bases: 9. The CDR3 loop is CAWSPTRTSGTYNEQFF. The CDR3 region has the DNA TGTGCCTGGAGTCCGACGCGGACTAGCGGGACTTACAATGAGCAGTTCTTC.

The chain uses TRBV15 and TRBJ1-3; D unresolved. CDR1 and CDR2 (germline): LNHNV, YYDKDF (reference sequence). The ends were cut back, 4 bases at V and 0 bases at J, with 13 bases in the middle. This CDR3 spans 16 amino acids. The CDR3: CATSIWSGVSGNTIYF. CDR3 nucleotides: TGTGCCACCAGCATTTGGTCGGGTGTCTCTGGAAACACCATATATTTT.

The V and J genes are TRBV5-1 and TRBJ1-2; 9 bases are shared with TRBD1. This CDR3 spans 14 amino acids. Germline-derived CDR1 and CDR2 are SGHRS and YFSETQ. Unmatched junction bases numbered 4, after V lost 0 bases and J lost 7 bases. CDR3 DNA: TGCGCCAGCAGCTTGGGGACAGGGGAACGTGGCTACACCTTC. Translated: CASSLGTGERGYTF. Variable domain in full (rest from reference TRBV5-1 and TRBJ1-2): KAGVTQTPRYLIKTRGQQVTLSCSPISGHRSVSWYQQTPGQGLQFLFEYFSETQRNKGNFPGRFSGRQFSNSRSEMNVSTLELGDSALYLCASSLGTGERGYTFGSGTRLTVV.

The chain is built from TRBV15 and TRBJ1-4; 9 positions agree with TRBD1. Germline trimming cut 3 bases from V and 8 bases from J; bases unmatched to any gene: 7. The CDR3 contains 15 residues. Germline CDR1 is LNHNV and CDR2 is YYDKDF (reference sequence). The CDR3 region is CATSRAGTGLEKLFF. The CDR3 coding sequence is TGTGCCACCAGCAGGGCCGGGACAGGGTTGGAAAAACTGTTTTTT.

The chain joins TRBV19 to TRBJ2-3; TRBD1 agrees at 7 bases. Germline assignment: CDR1 LNHDA and CDR2 SQIVND (reference sequence). The CDR3 loop spans 15 amino acids. V dropped 10 bases and J dropped 0; count of bases not matched to a gene: 10. The CDR3, as DNA: TGTGCCACGGGACAGAGGCGAGCTAGCACAGATACGCAGTATTTT. Encoded protein: CATGQRRASTDTQYF.

This rearrangement joins TRBV19 to TRBJ2-6; D is undetermined. Germline V CDR1 and CDR2: LNHDA, SQIVND (reference sequence). This CDR3 spans 16 amino acids. The V and J ends lost 3 bases and 0 bases respectively, with 9 bases between them. In DNA, the CDR3 is TGTGCCAGTAGTATGCGGCAAAACTCTGGGGCCAACGTCCTGACTTTC. Its translation is CASSMRQNSGANVLTF.

The chain uses TRBV18 and TRBJ2-5; maybe TRBD1 (6 bases). Germline assignment: CDR1 KGHSH and CDR2 LQKENI. CDR3 size: 16 residues. V was cut by 4 bases and J by 0 bases, with 15 bases left in between. For the CDR3, the DNA is TGTGCCAGCTCACAGACGACGGACAGCTACCAAGAGACCCAGTACTTC. Translating it yields CASSQTTDSYQETQYF.

The chain carries TRBV15 and TRBJ1-1; no firm D call. V lost 1 base, J lost 1 base, and 10 bases lay in between. This CDR3 contains 15 residues. Germline CDR1 and CDR2: LNHNV and YYDKDF (reference sequence). This CDR3 is CATSRVLGKNTEAFF. CDR3 DNA sequence: TGTGCCACCAGCAGAGTTCTGGGGAAGAACACTGAAGCTTTCTTT.

This clone occurred a few times. J is TRBJ1-1 and V is TRBV29-1, with a tentative D call TRBD1 (5 bases). There are 13 residues in the CDR3. Trimming cost V 4 bases and J 6 bases, with 15 bases left between them. Germline V lookup: CDR1 SQVTM, CDR2 ANQGSEA. This CDR3 is CSVVAFRESEAFF. As DNA, the CDR3 is TGCAGCGTTGTCGCTTTCAGGGAATCTGAAGCTTTCTTT.

This chain joins TRBV18 and TRBJ1-2; TRBD1 matches 10 bases. V dropped 3 bases and J dropped 7; count of bases not matched to a gene: 11. Germline V gene lookup returns CDR1 KGHSH and CDR2 LQKENI. CDR3 length: 16 amino acids. CDR3 in DNA: TGTGCCAGCTCACCCTCCCCGACAGGGGGCTCGTCTGGCTACACCTTC. Its translation: CASSPSPTGGSSGYTF.

The chain joins TRBV5-1 to TRBJ1-1, with a tentative D call TRBD1 (6 bases). The germline gives CDR1 SGHRS, CDR2 YFSETQ. Between the trimmed V and J ends, which lost 0 bases and 5 bases, there was a span of 14 bases. The length of the CDR3 is 15 residues. CDR3 sequence: CASSLEGGAGTEAFF. For the CDR3, the DNA is TGCGCCAGCAGCTTGGAGGGGGGCGCGGGGACTGAAGCTTTCTTT. Looking up the rest from reference TRBV5-1 and TRBJ1-1 gives the full variable domain: KAGVTQTPRYLIKTRGQQVTLSCSPISGHRSVSWYQQTPGQGLQFLFEYFSETQRNKGNFPGRFSGRQFSNSRSEMNVSTLELGDSALYLCASSLEGGAGTEAFFGQGTRLTVV.

The chain uses TRBV19 and TRBJ1-4, with 9 positions matching TRBD1. V shed 4 bases, J shed 0 bases, and the junction held 9 bases outside the gene matches. This CDR3 is built from 18 residues. The germline V gene has CDR1 LNHDA and CDR2 SQIVND (reference sequence). The CDR3 loop reads CASSSGQGITATNEKLFF. CDR3 sequence (DNA): TGTGCCAGTAGTAGCGGACAGGGGATAACTGCAACTAATGAAAAACTGTTTTTT.

This clone has just a few counts. The chain employs TRBV5-4 and TRBJ2-7; either TRBD1 or TRBD2 may fit D (6 bases each). This CDR3 comprises 14 residues. V shed 4 bases and J shed 3 bases, with 14 bases lying between them. The germline V gene encodes CDR1 SGHNT and CDR2 YYREEE (reference sequence). The CDR3 region has the DNA TGTGCCAGCAGCCCTGCGGGACATAACTACGAGCAGTACTTC. Its protein is CASSPAGHNYEQYF.

This rearrangement joins TRBV6-5 to TRBJ2-7; 8 nucleotides agree with TRBD1. The V gene's germline CDR1 is MNHEY and CDR2 SVGAGI. The CDR3 loop spans 14 amino acids. After removal of 7 bases from V and 3 bases from J, the junction contained 8 bases not matched to a gene. This CDR3 is CASNNRGSSYEQYF. For the CDR3, the DNA is TGTGCCAGCAACAACAGGGGGAGTAGCTACGAGCAGTACTTC.

The V gene is TRBV27, the J gene TRBJ2-7; D is undetermined. Looked up from germline, CDR1 is MNHEY and CDR2 is SMNVEV (reference sequence). CDR3 size: 14 residues. V was shortened by 6 bases and J by 0 bases, with 12 bases between the two germline ends. The CDR3 sequence is CASRLGGHSYEQYF. The CDR3 nucleotides read TGTGCCAGCAGACTCGGTGGGCACTCCTACGAGCAGTACTTC.

In its sample, this clone ranks as medium-sized. The CDR3 nucleotides are TGTGCCAGCAGCCCTGGGGTGGGGCGCAATTCACCCCTCCACTTT. Its protein is CASSPGVGRNSPLHF. The chain carries TRBV7-9 and TRBJ1-6, with D perhaps TRBD1 (5 bases). With 5 bases removed from V and 7 bases from J, the gap between germline ends came to 15 bases. CDR1 and CDR2 from the germline V gene are SEHNR and FQNEAQ (reference sequence). There are 15 residues in the CDR3.

V is TRBV4-3 and J is TRBJ2-3; D possibly corresponds to TRBD1 (5 bases). Trimming shortened V by 0 bases and J by 3 bases, and 10 bases separated the two germline ends. CDR1 and CDR2 (germline): LGHNA, YSLEER. The length of the CDR3 is 15 residues. CDR3 bases: TGCGCCAGCAGCCAAGATTCCCAGGGAACAGATACGCAGTATTTT. It translates to CASSQDSQGTDTQYF.

The chain is built from TRBV9 and TRBJ1-2; possibly TRBD1 for D (5 bases). Germline loops: CDR1 SGDLS, CDR2 YYNGEE. The length of the CDR3 is 14 residues. V lost 6 bases to trimming and J lost 0 bases, with 12 bases between them. CDR3 bases: TGTGCCAGCACGAGGGGCGTGACTAACTATGGCTACACCTTC. It translates to CASTRGVTNYGYTF.

The chain combines TRBV28 with TRBJ2-7; the D gene is possibly TRBD1 (6 bases). The CDR3 is 16 amino acids. Between the trimmed V and J ends, which lost 6 bases and 5 bases, there was a span of 23 bases. Germline assignment: CDR1 MDHEN and CDR2 SYDVKM. CDR3 sequence: CASRDVDSLQGNEQYF. The CDR3 bases are TGTGCCAGCAGGGATGTCGACAGCCTTCAGGGGAACGAGCAGTACTTC.

The rearrangement joins TRBV28 to TRBJ1-4; no reliable D call. CDR3 length: 14 amino acids. V was clipped by 6 bases and J by 8 bases, with 16 bases between them. Germline assignment: CDR1 MDHEN and CDR2 SYDVKM. CDR3 region: CASSLPSFGEKLFF. The CDR3 nucleotides read TGTGCCAGCAGCCTGCCCTCCTTTGGGGAAAAACTGTTTTTT.

The chain joins TRBV10-2 to TRBJ1-1; D is unclear. V was shortened by 3 bases and J by 3 bases, with 23 bases between the two germline ends. The CDR3 has 18 amino acids. CDR1 is WSHSY, CDR2 SAAADI, per germline. Here the CDR3 reads CASSDNNIGVGLDTEAFF. DNA for the CDR3: TGCGCCAGCAGTGATAATAACATCGGGGTAGGATTGGACACTGAAGCTTTCTTT.

This chain joins TRBV10-1 and TRBJ2-7; no firm D call. The CDR3 extends over 16 amino acids. V lost 2 bases to trimming and J lost 0 bases, with 14 bases between them. Germline lookup yields CDR1 WNHNN and CDR2 SYGVQD (reference sequence). The CDR3 loop reads CASSEQPPPHSYEQYF. CDR3 nucleotide sequence: TGCGCCAGCAGTGAGCAACCACCACCCCACTCCTACGAGCAGTACTTC.

The chain couples TRBV2 to TRBJ2-1; no clear D. From germline, CDR1 is SNHLY and CDR2 FYNNEI. The length of the CDR3 is 11 residues. V gave up 6 bases and J gave up 10 bases, with 10 bases separating them. The CDR3 sequence: CASRGSPEQFF. The CDR3 coding sequence is TGTGCCAGCAGAGGGTCCCCCGAGCAGTTCTTC.

The chain employs TRBV19 and TRBJ1-2; TRBD1 agrees at 10 bases. V shed 7 bases and J 4 bases; nucleotides not matched to a gene: 6. This CDR3 has 14 residues. Germline V CDR1 and CDR2: LNHDA, SQIVND (reference sequence). Here the CDR3 reads CASKGQGSPYGYTF. The CDR3 DNA reads TGTGCCAGTAAGGGACAGGGGTCCCCCTATGGCTACACCTTC.

The genes are TRBV10-3 and TRBJ2-7; 8 bases map to TRBD1. In germline, CDR1 is ENHRY, CDR2 SYGVKD. The V gene end was trimmed by 2 bases and the J gene end by 4 bases; junction bases not matched to a gene: 7. This CDR3 contains 15 residues. The DNA for the CDR3 is TGTGCCATCAGTGAGCCGACAGGGGCCCTTTACGAGCAGTACTTC. Protein product: CAISEPTGALYEQYF.

The chain employs TRBV27 and TRBJ2-3; 8 bases map to TRBD2. The CDR3 extends over 15 amino acids. With 8 bases clipped from V and 2 bases from J, the junction kept 9 bases outside the gene matches. Germline V gene lookup returns CDR1 MNHEY and CDR2 SMNVEV (reference sequence). The CDR3 bases are TGTGCCAGCGCCTTAGCGGGAAGCTACACAGATACGCAGTATTTT. This gives the protein CASALAGSYTDTQYF.

The chain recombines TRBV18 with TRBJ2-1, with D possibly TRBD1 on 6 matching bases. Trimming removed 6 bases at V and 6 bases at J, with 12 bases between. The CDR3 is 13 residues long. Germline loops: CDR1 KGHSH, CDR2 LQKENI. The CDR3 nucleotides read TGTGCCAGCTCGGCCGGGACAACCAATGAGCAGTTCTTC. As protein: CASSAGTTNEQFF.